This TCR beta chain was obtained from a study of TET2 disruption in CD19-targeted CAR T cells. Sequenced by immunoSEQ multiplex PCR; TCRdb stores in-frame clones only, minus some. This sample's table has about 25,000 clones. On this clone: Its specificity is not known. The missing CDR3 end, 3 residues past where the read stops, is filled in from the germline J gene.

Noted treatment: autologous CTL019 cells: CD19 CAR with 4-1BB and CD3 zeta domains. The CDR3 covers 16 residues. Germline V gene data show CDR1 as KGHSH and CDR2 as LQKENI. Trimming took off 0 bases at V and 1 base at J, with 11 bases between the two ends. The V and J genes are TRBV18 and TRBJ2-3, with a tentative D call TRBD2 (7 bases). This sequence was found in a man between 65 and 85 years old with chronic lymphocytic leukemia. The input for sequencing was CD8- CAR+ T cells sorted from cultured blood T cells, taken for CD19 CAR T cell therapy. Subset of the sample: CD8-negative CAR-positive T cells from the infusion product. The sequenced CDR3 bases are TGTGCCAGCTCACCACCGCGGCGGGGGCGCACAGATACG. Translating it yields CASSPPRRGRTDT. The whole CDR3 sequence is CASSPPRRGRTDTQYF.